These 13 T cell receptor beta chains share one sample of origin, sequenced in a study of human T cells and chemical hapten exposure. TCRdb itself ran the RACE reads through MiXCR, one entry per CDR3 protein. The table lists roughly 180,000 distinct CDR3 sequences, around 20% of them singletons, with about 6.7% in the top ten. Time point specified: patch test 1, 2 weeks after DPC sensitization. Treatment defined: therapeutic diphenylcyclopropenone sensitization with weekly scalp DPC. The input for sequencing was whole blood, taken in connection with sensitization to the hapten diphenylcyclopropenone (DPC). The receptors come from a woman aged 50 to 60 with alopecia areata. Some clones in this sample may be carry-over from other donors' samples.

This chain joins TRBV29-1 and TRBJ2-7; D not certain. The CDR3 spans 13 residues. Germline CDR1 SQVTM, CDR2 ANQGSEA. V lost 7 bases and J lost 6, with 19 bases in between. DNA for the CDR3: TGCAGCGCCGAGGCGCAGTTTTCGGGCGAGCAGTACTTC. Translating gives CSAEAQFSGEQYF.

This clonotype was found a few times. This chain connects TRBV10-3 to TRBJ2-7; 8 positions agree with TRBD1. After removal of 6 bases from V and 2 bases from J, the junction contained 6 bases not matched to a gene. This CDR3 is built from 14 residues. Germline-derived CDR1 and CDR2 are ENHRY and SYGVKD. The chain's CDR3 is CAISQTGVAYEQYF. CDR3 DNA: TGTGCCATCAGCCAGACAGGGGTCGCCTACGAGCAGTACTTC.

The chain couples TRBV29-1 to TRBJ1-2; 8 bases agree with TRBD1. Germline-derived CDR1 and CDR2 are SQVTM and ANQGSEA. The CDR3 has 12 residues. V gave up 7 bases and J gave up 7 bases; unmatched junction bases: 8. CDR3 sequence reads: CSAGQAAGGYTF. The CDR3 DNA reads TGCAGCGCGGGACAGGCAGCTGGTGGCTACACCTTC. Full variable domain (rest looked up from reference TRBV29-1 and TRBJ1-2): SAVISQKPSRDICQRGTSLTIQCQVDSQVTMMFWYRQQPGQSLTLIATANQGSEATYESGFVIDKFPISRPNLTFSTLTVSNMSPEDSSIYLCSAGQAAGGYTFGSGTRLTVV.

The chain couples TRBV20-1 to TRBJ1-4; D gene ambiguous. Trimming took 4 bases from V and 0 from J, leaving 15 bases between them. The CDR3 totals 16 residues. Germline lookup yields CDR1 DFQATT and CDR2 SNEGSKA (reference sequence). CDR3 nucleotides: TGCAGTGCTACGGGTTTCATTTCTTCAACTAATGAAAAACTGTTTTTT. Residues: CSATGFISSTNEKLFF.

This clonotype was seen a few times. The chain employs TRBV12-3 or TRBV12-4 and TRBJ2-3, with D perhaps assigned TRBD1 or TRBD2 (5 bases each). CDR3 length: 16 amino acids. Trimming shortened V by 6 bases and J by 3 bases, and 19 bases separated the two germline ends. Written as DNA, the CDR3 is TGTGCCAGCAGCCAATGGGACCAAACGGGTACAGATACGCAGTATTTT. Translating it yields CASSQWDQTGTDTQYF.

The sample holds a few counts of this clonotype. The gene calls are TRBV9 and TRBJ2-5, with TRBD2 matching over 11 bases. This CDR3 has 17 residues. Per the germline V gene, CDR1 is SGDLS and CDR2 is YYNGEE. With 1 base clipped from V and 3 bases from J, the junction kept 8 bases outside the gene matches. In DNA form, the CDR3 reads TGTGCCAGCAGCGTATTGGTAGCGGGAGGGTCGGAAGAGACCCAGTACTTC. The encoded protein is CASSVLVAGGSEETQYF.

This clonotype was seen a few times. The chain carries TRBV5-1 and TRBJ2-7; no clear D. CDR1 and CDR2 (germline): SGHRS, YFSETQ. Trimming removed 0 bases at V and 2 bases at J, with 9 bases between. This CDR3 region has 14 residues. CDR3 in DNA: TGCGCCAGCAGCTTGGTTCCTGATCCCTACGAGCAGTACTTC. Amino acids: CASSLVPDPYEQYF.

This clonotype appeared many times. The CDR3 sequence: CASSINRGGGELFF. The CDR3 DNA reads as TGTGCCAGCAGCATTAACAGGGGGGGCGGGGAGCTGTTTTTT. The V gene is TRBV7-2, the J gene TRBJ2-2; the D gene is possibly TRBD1 (8 bases). From germline, CDR1 is SGHTA and CDR2 FQGNSA. Trimming removed 5 bases at V and 7 bases at J, with 14 bases between. The CDR3 sequence is 14 residues long. Using reference TRBV7-2 and TRBJ2-2 for the parts outside the CDR3, the full variable domain is GAGVSQSPSNKVTEKGKDVELRCDPISGHTALYWYRQSLGQGLEFLIYFQGNSAPDKSGLPSDRFSAERTGGSVSTLTIQRTQQEDSAVYLCASSINRGGGELFFGEGSRLTVL.

This clonotype has only a few counts. J is TRBJ1-1 and V is TRBV29-1, with D perhaps TRBD1 (5 bases). Per germline, CDR1 SQVTM and CDR2 ANQGSEA. The CDR3 loop spans 13 amino acids. V gave up 6 bases and J gave up 1 base, with 12 bases separating them. CDR3 loop: CSVGGRANTEAFF. CDR3 coding DNA: TGCAGCGTGGGGGGACGGGCGAACACTGAAGCTTTCTTT.

This clonotype was counted a few times. The chain links TRBV12-3 or TRBV12-4 to TRBJ2-1; TRBD1 might be the D (5 bases). V lost 3 bases, J lost 8 bases, and 17 bases lay in between. The CDR3 loop spans 15 amino acids. The CDR3 nucleotides read TGTGCCAGCAGTTTCCCCAGGGTGGGGTTCGATGAGCAGTTCTTC. Translation: CASSFPRVGFDEQFF.

Many counts were recorded for this clonotype. The chain uses TRBV20-1 and TRBJ2-1; D is uncertain. From germline, CDR1 is DFQATT and CDR2 SNEGSKA (reference sequence). This CDR3 region has 10 residues. The germline V and J ends were trimmed by 7 bases and 6 bases, with 7 bases remaining between them. The CDR3 DNA reads as TGCAGTGTGCTAATCAATGAGCAGTTCTTC. This encodes CSVLINEQFF.

Turning to this clonotype: One end of the junction varies from germline; a read error may be responsible. The chain carries TRBV5-1 and TRBJ2-1; TRBD2 aligns across 8 bases. Germline V CDR1 and CDR2: SGHRS, YFSETQ. The CDR3 covers 16 residues. CDR3 sequence: CVSSLVISGADNEQFF. The CDR3 region has the DNA TGCGTCAGCAGCTTGGTGATTAGCGGGGCTGACAATGAGCAGTTCTTC.

This clonotype has just a few counts. The V gene is TRBV7-2, the J gene TRBJ2-7, with a weak D call TRBD2 (5 bases). CDR3 size: 15 residues. With 1 base removed from V and 2 bases from J, the gap between germline ends came to 12 bases. CDR1 is SGHTA, CDR2 FQGNSA, per germline. CDR3 coding DNA: TGTGCCAGCAGCTTAGACTCCGGACTCACCTACGAGCAGTACTTC. Protein product: CASSLDSGLTYEQYF.